The T cell receptor (beta chain) under discussion was sequenced for a study of shared clonotypes between healthy human individuals. Generated by immunoSEQ multiplex PCR, the TCRdb table keeps only in-frame clones and is missing some. The data contain around 200,000 clones, over 85% of them singletons. The source of this sequence is a woman aged 25 to 39 in good health. Sequences were obtained from naive CD4+ T cells sorted from blood. Stated subset: CD45RA+ positively selected.

The CDR3 here is CATSRDGGRGSYEQYF. In nucleotides, the CDR3 is TGTGCCACCAGCAGGGACGGGGGTAGGGGATCCTACGAGCAGTACTTC. The gene calls are TRBV15 and TRBJ2-7, with D possibly matching TRBD2 (6 bases). The V gene's germline CDR1 is LNHNV and CDR2 YYDKDF (reference sequence). The CDR3 loop spans 16 amino acids. Trimming took off 3 bases at V and 1 base at J, with 16 bases between the two ends.